A single sample gave rise to the 4 T cell receptor beta chains below, sequenced in a study of vaccination and CD4 T cells after COVID-19. The treatment denotes: roughly ten-day PBMC culture with coronavirus spike peptide pools or control peptides (ViraFEST assay). Antigen specificity for these receptors is unknown. The study sequenced cultured CD4+ T cell DNA using the Oncomine TCR Beta short-read assay. TCRdb re-called the PCR reads through MiXCR, storing one row per CDR3 protein. The sample has 10,000 to 15,000 distinct CDR3 sequences; roughly three fifths are singletons. Sequencing input: CD4+ T cells from blood, cultured in vitro. The receptors were sampled from a human donor who had recovered from COVID-19.

This chain connects TRBV10-3 to TRBJ2-7, with TRBD2 matching 8 bases. With V trimmed by 2 bases and J by 1 base, 4 bases remained unmatched. Germline V lookup: CDR1 ENHRY, CDR2 SYGVKD. The CDR3 totals 15 residues. The DNA for the CDR3 is TGTGCCATCAGTGAGACGGGGGGGGAATCCTACGAGCAGTACTTC. Its translation is CAISETGGESYEQYF.

The chain joins TRBV2 to TRBJ2-3; TRBD1 might be the D (6 bases). The V and J ends lost 1 base and 0 bases respectively, with 11 bases between them. The germline V gene has CDR1 SNHLY and CDR2 FYNNEI. The CDR3 sequence is 16 residues long. CDR3 coding DNA: TGTGCCAGCAGTGAAGGGACAGCGATTAGCACAGATACGCAGTATTTT. This gives the protein CASSEGTAISTDTQYF.

The chain combines TRBV12-3 or TRBV12-4 with TRBJ1-1, with 9 bases matching TRBD1. This CDR3 is 14 amino acids long. V was pared by 6 bases and J by 4 bases, with 6 bases of the junction left unmatched. The CDR3 nucleotides read TGTGCCAGCAGCCTAAGACAGGGGGGCACTGAAGCTTTCTTT. It specifies CASSLRQGGTEAFF.

The rearrangement joins TRBV6-1 to TRBJ2-5; D is undetermined. CDR3 size: 14 residues. Trimming shortened V by 8 bases and J by 1 base, and 14 bases separated the two germline ends. Germline CDR1 reads MNHNS; CDR2 reads SASEGT. CDR3 residues: CASGKAVTQETQYF. The CDR3 nucleotides are TGTGCCAGCGGGAAGGCGGTTACCCAAGAGACCCAGTACTTC.